This T cell receptor beta chain was recorded in a study of T cell responses to AZD1222 COVID-19 vaccine. Study-wide findings and caveats: Rises in breadth and depth of Spike-specific TCRs came after two AZD1222 doses. Sampled repertoires all dated from after the peak T cell response.

In this sample, this clone turned up once. Its specificity is unknown. Between the trimmed V and J ends, which lost 1 base and 1 base, there was a span of 10 bases. This CDR3 has 15 residues. Germline CDR1 MNHNS, CDR2 SASEGT. Clones were read by immunoSEQ multiplex PCR, and TCRdb kept only the in-frame ones, dropping some. The table lists about 110,000 clones, 81% of them singletons. Sequencing used peripheral blood, obtained on day 0 of AZD1222 vaccination. This receptor was taken from an adult in good health. The genes are TRBV6-1 and TRBJ2-5; D is perhaps TRBD1 or TRBD2 (5 bases each). CDR3 in amino acids: CASSEERGSQETQYF. For the CDR3, the DNA is TGTGCCAGCAGTGAAGAGAGGGGCAGCCAAGAGACCCAGTACTTC.